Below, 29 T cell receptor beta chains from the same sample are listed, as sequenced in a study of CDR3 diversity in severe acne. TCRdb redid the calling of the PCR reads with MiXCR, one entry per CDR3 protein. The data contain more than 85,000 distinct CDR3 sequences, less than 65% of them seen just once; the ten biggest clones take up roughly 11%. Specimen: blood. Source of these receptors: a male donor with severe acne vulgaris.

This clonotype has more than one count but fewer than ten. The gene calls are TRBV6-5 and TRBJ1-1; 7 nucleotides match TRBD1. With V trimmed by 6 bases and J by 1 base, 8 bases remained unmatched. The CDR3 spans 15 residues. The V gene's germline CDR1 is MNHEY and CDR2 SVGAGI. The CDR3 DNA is TGTGCCAGCAGACACCCTCGGACAGGGAACACTGAAGCTTTCTTT. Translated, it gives CASRHPRTGNTEAFF.

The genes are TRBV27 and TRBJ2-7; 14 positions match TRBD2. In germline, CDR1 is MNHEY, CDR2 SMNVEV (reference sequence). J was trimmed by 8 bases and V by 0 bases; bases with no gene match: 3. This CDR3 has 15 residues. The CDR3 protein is CASSLSGLAGDKQYF. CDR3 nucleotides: TGTGCCAGCAGTTTATCGGGACTAGCGGGAGATAAGCAGTACTTC.

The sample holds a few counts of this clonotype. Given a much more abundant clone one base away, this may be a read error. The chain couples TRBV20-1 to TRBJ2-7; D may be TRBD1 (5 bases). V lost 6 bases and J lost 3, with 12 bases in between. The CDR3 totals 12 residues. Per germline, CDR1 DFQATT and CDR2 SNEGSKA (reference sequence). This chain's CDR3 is CSARGSDYEQYV. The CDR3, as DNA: TGCAGTGCAAGGGGTTCGGACTACGAGCAGTACGTC.

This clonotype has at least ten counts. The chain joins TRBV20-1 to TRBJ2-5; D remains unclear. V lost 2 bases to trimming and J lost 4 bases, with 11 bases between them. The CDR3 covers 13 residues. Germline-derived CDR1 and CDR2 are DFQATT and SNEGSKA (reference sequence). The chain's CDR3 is CSARRYQSETQYF. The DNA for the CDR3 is TGCAGTGCTAGACGGTACCAGTCAGAGACCCAGTACTTC.

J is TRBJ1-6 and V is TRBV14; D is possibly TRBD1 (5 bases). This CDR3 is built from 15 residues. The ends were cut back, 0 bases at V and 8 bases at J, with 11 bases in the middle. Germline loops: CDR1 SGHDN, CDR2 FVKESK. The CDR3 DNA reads TGTGCCAGCAGCCAAGATGGGGGTAGGCATTCACCCCTCCACTTT. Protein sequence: CASSQDGGRHSPLHF.

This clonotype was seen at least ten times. CDR3 DNA sequence: TGCGCCAGCACCTCTCGACCGGGACACGGGAATGAAAAACTGTTTTTT. Translation gives CASTSRPGHGNEKLFF. The chain uses TRBV5-1 and TRBJ1-4; a weak D match, TRBD1 (6 bases). V dropped 6 bases and J dropped 5 bases, with 20 bases sitting between them. The V gene's germline CDR1 is SGHRS and CDR2 YFSETQ. This CDR3 comprises 16 residues.

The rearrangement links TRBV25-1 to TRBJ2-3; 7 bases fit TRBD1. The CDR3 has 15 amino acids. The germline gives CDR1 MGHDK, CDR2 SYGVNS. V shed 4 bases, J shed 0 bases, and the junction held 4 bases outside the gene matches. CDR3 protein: CASSVGTASTDTQYF. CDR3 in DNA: TGTGCCAGCAGTGTCGGGACAGCCAGCACAGATACGCAGTATTTT.

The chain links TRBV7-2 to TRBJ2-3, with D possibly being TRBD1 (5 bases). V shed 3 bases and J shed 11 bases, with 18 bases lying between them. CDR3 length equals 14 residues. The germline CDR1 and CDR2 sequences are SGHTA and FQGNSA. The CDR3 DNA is TGTGCCAGCAGCTTCAGGGATCCCTACAATGAGCAGTATTTT. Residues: CASSFRDPYNEQYF.

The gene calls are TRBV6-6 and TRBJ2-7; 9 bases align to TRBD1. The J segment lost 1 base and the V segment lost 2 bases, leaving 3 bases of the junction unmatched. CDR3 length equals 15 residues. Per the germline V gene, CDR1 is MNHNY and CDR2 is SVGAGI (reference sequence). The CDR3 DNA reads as TGTGCCAGCAGTTACGCGGGACAGGGTTCCTACGAGCAGTACTTC. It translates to CASSYAGQGSYEQYF.

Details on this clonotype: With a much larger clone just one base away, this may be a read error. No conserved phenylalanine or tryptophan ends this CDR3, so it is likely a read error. The CDR3, as DNA: TGTGCCAGCAACCAGTTAGGTTCAGAGACCCAGTACTGC. It translates to CASNQLGSETQYC. The chain recombines TRBV2 with TRBJ2-5, with unresolved D. V was trimmed by 7 bases and J by 4 bases, leaving 13 bases between them. Germline CDR1 SNHLY, CDR2 FYNNEI. This CDR3 is 13 amino acids long.

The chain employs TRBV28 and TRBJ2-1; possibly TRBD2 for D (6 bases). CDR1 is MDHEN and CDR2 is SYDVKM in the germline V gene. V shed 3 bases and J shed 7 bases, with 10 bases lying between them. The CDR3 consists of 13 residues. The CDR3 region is CASSLIRGNEQFF. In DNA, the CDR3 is TGTGCCAGCAGTTTGATTCGGGGGAATGAGCAGTTCTTC.

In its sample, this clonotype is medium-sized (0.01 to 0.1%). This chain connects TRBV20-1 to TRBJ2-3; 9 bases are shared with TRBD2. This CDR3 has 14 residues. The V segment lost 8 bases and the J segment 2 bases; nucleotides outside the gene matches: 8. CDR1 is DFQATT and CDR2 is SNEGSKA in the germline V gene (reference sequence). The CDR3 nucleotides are TGCAGTTCCACAGCGGGAGGACTCACAGATACGCAGTATTTT. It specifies CSSTAGGLTDTQYF.

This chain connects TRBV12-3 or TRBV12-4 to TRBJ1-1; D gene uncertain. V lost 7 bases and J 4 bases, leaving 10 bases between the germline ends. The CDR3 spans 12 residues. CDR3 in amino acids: CASNAGGTEAFF. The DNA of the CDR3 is TGTGCCAGCAACGCAGGAGGCACTGAAGCTTTCTTT.

CDR3: CSARDGGRGAGELFF. The DNA for the CDR3 is TGCAGTGCTAGAGATGGCGGGAGGGGGGCCGGGGAGCTGTTTTTT. The chain carries TRBV20-1 and TRBJ2-2, with 9 bases that match TRBD2. CDR3 size: 15 residues. Per the germline V gene, CDR1 is DFQATT and CDR2 is SNEGSKA (reference sequence). V lost 0 bases to trimming and J lost 6 bases; unmatched junction nucleotides: 5.

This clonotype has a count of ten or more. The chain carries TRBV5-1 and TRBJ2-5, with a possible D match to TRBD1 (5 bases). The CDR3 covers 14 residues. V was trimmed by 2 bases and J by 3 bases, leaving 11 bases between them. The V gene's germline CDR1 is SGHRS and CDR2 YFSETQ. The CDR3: CASSLTTEEETQYF. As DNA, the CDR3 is TGCGCCAGCAGCTTAACGACAGAAGAAGAGACCCAGTACTTC. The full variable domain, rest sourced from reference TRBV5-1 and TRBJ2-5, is KAGVTQTPRYLIKTRGQQVTLSCSPISGHRSVSWYQQTPGQGLQFLFEYFSETQRNKGNFPGRFSGRQFSNSRSEMNVSTLELGDSALYLCASSLTTEEETQYFGPGTRLLVL.

In DNA, the CDR3 is TGTGCCATCAGTGAGTCGGTTTCTACTAATGAAAAACTGTTTTTT. This encodes CAISESVSTNEKLFF. The chain carries TRBV10-3 and TRBJ1-4, with unresolved D. The CDR3 is 15 residues long. V was clipped by 0 bases and J by 2 bases, with 7 bases between them. Germline V gene data show CDR1 as ENHRY and CDR2 as SYGVKD.

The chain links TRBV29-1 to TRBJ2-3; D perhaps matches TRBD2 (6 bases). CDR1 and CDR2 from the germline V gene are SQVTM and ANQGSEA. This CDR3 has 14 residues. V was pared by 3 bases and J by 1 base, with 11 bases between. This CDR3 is CSVDGSGGTDTQYF. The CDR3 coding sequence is TGCAGCGTTGACGGGAGTGGTGGCACAGATACGCAGTATTTT.

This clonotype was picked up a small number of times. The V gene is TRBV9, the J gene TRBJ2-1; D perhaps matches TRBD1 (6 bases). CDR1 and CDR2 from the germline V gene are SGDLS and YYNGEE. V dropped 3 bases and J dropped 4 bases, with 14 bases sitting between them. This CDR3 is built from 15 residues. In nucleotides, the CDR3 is TGTGCCAGCAGCGCGCTGACAGGCCCGTACAATGAGCAGTTCTTC. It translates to CASSALTGPYNEQFF.

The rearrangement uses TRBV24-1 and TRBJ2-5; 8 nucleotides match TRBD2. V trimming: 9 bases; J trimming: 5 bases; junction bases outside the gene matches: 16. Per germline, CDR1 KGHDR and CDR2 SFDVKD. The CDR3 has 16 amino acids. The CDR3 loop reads CATSFRREDSGETQYF. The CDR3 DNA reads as TGTGCCACCTCCTTCAGGCGGGAGGACAGTGGGGAGACCCAGTACTTC.

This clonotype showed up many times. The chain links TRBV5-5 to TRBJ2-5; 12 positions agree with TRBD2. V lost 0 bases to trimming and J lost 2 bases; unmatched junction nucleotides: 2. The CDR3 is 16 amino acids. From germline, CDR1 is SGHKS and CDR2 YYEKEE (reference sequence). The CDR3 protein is CASSLALAGGQETQYF. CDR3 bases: TGTGCCAGCAGCTTGGCCCTAGCGGGAGGGCAAGAGACCCAGTACTTC.

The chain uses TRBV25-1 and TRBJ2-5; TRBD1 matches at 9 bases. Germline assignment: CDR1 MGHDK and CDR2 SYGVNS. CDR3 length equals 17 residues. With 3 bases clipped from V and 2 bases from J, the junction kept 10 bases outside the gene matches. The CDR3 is CASSDGGTGIGQETQYF. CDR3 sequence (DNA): TGTGCCAGCAGTGATGGCGGGACAGGGATAGGGCAAGAGACCCAGTACTTC.

CDR3 sequence reads: CASSLTSGFYTDTQYF. The CDR3 bases are TGTGCCAGCAGCTTAACTAGCGGGTTCTACACAGATACGCAGTATTTT. This chain joins TRBV11-2 and TRBJ2-3, with 9 positions matching TRBD2. V shed 2 bases and J 2 bases; nucleotides not matched to a gene: 5. Germline assignment: CDR1 SGHAT and CDR2 FQNNGV. The CDR3 extends over 16 amino acids.

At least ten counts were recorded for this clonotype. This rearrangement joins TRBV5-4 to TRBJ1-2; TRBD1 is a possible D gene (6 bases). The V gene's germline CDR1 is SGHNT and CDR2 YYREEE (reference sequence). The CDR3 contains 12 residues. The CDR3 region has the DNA TGTGCGAGCGGGGACACCAACTATGGCTACACCTTC. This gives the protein CASGDTNYGYTF.

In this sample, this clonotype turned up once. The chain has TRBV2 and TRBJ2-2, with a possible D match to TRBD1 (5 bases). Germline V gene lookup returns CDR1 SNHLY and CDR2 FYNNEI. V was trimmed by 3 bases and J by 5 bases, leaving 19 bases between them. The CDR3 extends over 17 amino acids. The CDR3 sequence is CASSDPLTGPVTGELFF. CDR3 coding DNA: TGTGCCAGCAGTGATCCTCTTACAGGCCCCGTAACCGGGGAGCTGTTTTTT.

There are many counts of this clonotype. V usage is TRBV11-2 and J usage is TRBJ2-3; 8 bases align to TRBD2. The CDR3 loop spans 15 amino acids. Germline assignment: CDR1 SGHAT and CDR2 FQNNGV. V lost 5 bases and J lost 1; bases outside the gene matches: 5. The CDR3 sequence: CASSLSLAGTDTQYF. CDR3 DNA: TGTGCCAGCAGCCTGTCACTAGCGGGCACAGATACGCAGTATTTT.

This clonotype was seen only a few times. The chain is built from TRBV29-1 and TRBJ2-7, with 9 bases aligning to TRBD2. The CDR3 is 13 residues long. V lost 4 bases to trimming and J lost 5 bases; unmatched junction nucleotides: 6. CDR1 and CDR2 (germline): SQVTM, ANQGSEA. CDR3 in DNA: TGCAGCGTTGGCGGACTAGCGCTCGACGAGCAGTACTTC. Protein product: CSVGGLALDEQYF.

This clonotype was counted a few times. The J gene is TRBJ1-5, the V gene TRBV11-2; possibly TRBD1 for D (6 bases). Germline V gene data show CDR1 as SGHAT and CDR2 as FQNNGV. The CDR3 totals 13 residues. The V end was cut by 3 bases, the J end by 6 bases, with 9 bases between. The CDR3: CASSFTGSQPQHF. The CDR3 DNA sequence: TGTGCCAGCAGCTTTACAGGGAGTCAGCCCCAGCATTTT.

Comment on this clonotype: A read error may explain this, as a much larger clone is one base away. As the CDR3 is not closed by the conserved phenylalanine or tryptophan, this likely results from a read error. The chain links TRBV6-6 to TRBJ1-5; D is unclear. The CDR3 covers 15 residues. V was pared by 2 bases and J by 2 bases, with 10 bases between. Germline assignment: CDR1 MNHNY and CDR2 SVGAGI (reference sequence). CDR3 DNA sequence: TGTGCCAGCAGTTACGTACCCCCTGGCAATCAGCCCCAGCATCTT. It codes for CASSYVPPGNQPQHL.

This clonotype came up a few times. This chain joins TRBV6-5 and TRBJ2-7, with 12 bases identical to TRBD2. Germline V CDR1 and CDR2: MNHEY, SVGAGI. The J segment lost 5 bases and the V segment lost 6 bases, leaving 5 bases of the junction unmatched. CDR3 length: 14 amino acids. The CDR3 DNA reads TGTGCCAGCAGGGTGACTAGCGGGAGAGACGAGCAGTACTTC. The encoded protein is CASRVTSGRDEQYF.